One and the same sample provided the 4 T cell receptor beta chains below, sequenced in a study of Graves' ophthalmopathy and Graves' hyperthyroidism. The sequenced template was RNA, covering the TCR beta CDR3 region. First-round RT-PCR relied on HTBI primers, and a second-round multiplex PCR came next. TCRdb passed the multiplex PCR reads through MiXCR, listing each CDR3 protein once. This sample has 45,000 to 60,000 distinct CDR3 sequences, with around 50% found just once. The material sequenced was peripheral blood. These receptors all stem from an adult woman with Graves' ophthalmopathy.

This clonotype was found many times. The chain links TRBV5-1 to TRBJ1-1; the D is unclear. V was shortened by 1 base and J by 1 base, with 11 bases between the two germline ends. The CDR3 extends over 15 amino acids. CDR1 and CDR2 (germline): SGHRS, YFSETQ. CDR3 nucleotides: TGCGCCAGCAGCTTGTCAGGCAACGCGAACACTGAAGCTTTCTTT. It translates to CASSLSGNANTEAFF.

The rearrangement links TRBV25-1 to TRBJ1-1, with 7 bases identical to TRBD1. CDR1 MGHDK and CDR2 SYGVNS come from the germline V gene. The CDR3 has 15 residues. Trimming took 4 bases from V and 2 from J; bases not matched to a gene: 7. CDR3 nucleotides: TGTGCCAGCAGTGCGCGGGGACAGCTCAACACTGAAGCTTTCTTT. It encodes CASSARGQLNTEAFF.

This clonotype showed up just once. The CDR3 end shows no conserved phenylalanine or tryptophan, and so a read error is likely. No DNA is shown, since the ends of the CDR3 on it are uncertain; the CDR3 is the one TCRdb lists. CDR3 protein: CAWSGGQNTEASL. This chain links TRBV30 with TRBJ1-1; TRBD1 is the table's D call and was not checked against the DNA. Germline CDR1 GTSNPN, CDR2 SVGIG (reference sequence). The CDR3 is 13 residues long, counting both termini.

The genes are TRBV24-1 and TRBJ2-2, with 10 nucleotides matching TRBD2. This CDR3 region has 15 residues. V lost 3 bases and J lost 6; bases outside the gene matches: 3. Germline assignment: CDR1 KGHDR and CDR2 SFDVKD. The CDR3 DNA reads as TGTGCCACCAGTGATCCCAGCGGGAGGGCCGGGGAGCTGTTTTTT. Protein product: CATSDPSGRAGELFF.